These T cell receptor beta chains were read from a single sample in a study of cytomegalovirus exposure and HLA in healthy donors. Assay: immunoSEQ multiplex PCR; the TCRdb copy retains only in-frame clones and omits some. The sample includes roughly 120,000 clones, 73% of them seen just once. Sample: PBMCs. The receptors stem from a man aged 55-75 years in good health and CMV-seropositive. The CDR3 runs from the conserved cysteine through the conserved F or W. The order of the fields is J gene, V gene, D gene, clone size, CDR3 DNA, CDR3 protein. D genes are given only for firm matches. Some rows mark clone size as missing; the rest say once, few, many or name a class of expanded clone.

TRBJ2-3 | TRBV5-1 | TRBD1 | - | TGCGCCAGCAGCTCATCCGGGACAGGGGTGACAGATACGCAGTATTTT | CASSSSGTGVTDTQYF
TRBJ1-5 | TRBV2 | - | few | TGTGCCAGCGGAGGGACGTGGAGTCAGCCCCAGCATTTT | CASGGTWSQPQHF
TRBJ1-1 | TRBV11-2 | - | - | TGTGCCAGCTCCCCCGACAGAACGGGCACTGAAGCTTTCTTT | CASSPDRTGTEAFF
TRBJ2-1 | TRBV28 | TRBD2 | - | TGTGCCAGCAGCTATCACCCCTTGCGGGGGGGATCCTACAATGAGCAGTTCTTC | CASSYHPLRGGSYNEQFF
TRBJ2-5 | TRBV10-3 | TRBD2 | - | TGTGCCATCAGTGAACGACTAGCGGGGCAAGAGACCCAGTACTTC | CAISERLAGQETQYF
TRBJ2-7 | TRBV5-4 | - | - | TGTGCCAGCAGCCCGACTCTCGGCTACGAGCAGTACTTC | CASSPTLGYEQYF
TRBJ2-7 | TRBV9 | - | - | TGTGCCAGCAGCGCAGGGGCGGGCCTCTACGAGCAGTACTTC | CASSAGAGLYEQYF
TRBJ2-7 | TRBV28 | TRBD1 | - | TGTGCCAGCAGTCCTCTCCTGGGACAGCCTAACTACGAGCAGTACTTC | CASSPLLGQPNYEQYF
TRBJ1-6 | TRBV19 | - | few | TGTGCCAGTAGTCTGCAAGGGGCCCATTCACCCCTCCACTTT | CASSLQGAHSPLHF
TRBJ2-7 | TRBV28 | TRBD1 | - | TGTGCCAGCAGAGGGACAGTTCCTTTCACCTACGAGCAGTACTTC | CASRGTVPFTYEQYF
TRBJ1-1 | TRBV7-9 | - | - | TGTGCCAGCAGCTTAGGTTCTGGGCGGAACACTGAAGCTTTCTTT | CASSLGSGRNTEAFF
TRBJ2-6 | TRBV6-1 | - | - | TGTGCCAGCAGTCGTGACATCCTAGGGGCCAACGTCCTGACTTTC | CASSRDILGANVLTF
TRBJ2-7 | TRBV29-1 | TRBD1 | - | TGCAGCGTCCTCTTGGCAGGGGGCAGCTCGGGAGAGCAGTACTTC | CSVLLAGGSSGEQYF
TRBJ2-6 | TRBV5-1 | TRBD1 | - | TGCGCCAGCAGCCCGCAGGGGGCTCCTGGGGCCAACGTCCTGACTTTC | CASSPQGAPGANVLTF
TRBJ2-1 | TRBV19 | - | - | TGTGCCAGTCAAAAGAGTAGCTCCTACAATGAGCAGTTCTTC | CASQKSSSYNEQFF
TRBJ2-1 | TRBV15 | - | - | TGTGCCACCAGCAGAGGTGGACAGATCGTCTACAATGAGCAGTTCTTC | CATSRGGQIVYNEQFF
TRBJ2-2 | TRBV28 | TRBD1 | - | TGTGCCAGCAGTTCCTCGACAGGGTGGACCGGGGAGCTGTTTTTT | CASSSSTGWTGELFF
TRBJ2-1 | TRBV7-3 | TRBD2 | - | TGTGCCAGCAGCTCCCTCGCGGGGGGCTACAATGAGCAGTTCTTC | CASSSLAGGYNEQFF
TRBJ2-1 | TRBV5-4 | TRBD2 | - | TGTGCCAGCAGCTCTGGACTAGCGGGGGGGCAGGTCGATGAGCAGTTCTTC | CASSSGLAGGQVDEQFF
TRBJ2-5 | TRBV4-1 | - | many | TGCGCCAGCAGCCCAACGGGGGAGGTTTGGACCCAGTACTTC | CASSPTGEVWTQYF
TRBJ1-4 | TRBV28 | - | - | TGTGCCAGCAGCCGACAGTTGCGGGAAAAACTGTTTTTT | CASSRQLREKLFF
TRBJ2-7 | TRBV6-6 | TRBD2 | few | TGTGCCAGCAGTCCTTCCGGGACTAATGCCTACGAGCAGTACTTC | CASSPSGTNAYEQYF
TRBJ1-6 | TRBV6-1 | TRBD1 | - | TGTGCCAGCATAAGAGGACAGGCGATGAATTCACCCCTCCACTTT | CASIRGQAMNSPLHF
TRBJ2-7 | TRBV18 | TRBD1 | - | TGTGCCAGCTCACTCCTGGACAGGGGCGAGCAGTACTTC | CASSLLDRGEQYF
TRBJ1-2 | TRBV5-6 | - | once | - | CASSLVLVGTGNTF
TRBJ1-3 | TRBV10-3 | - | - | TGTGCCATCGGTGGGCAGTCGAACTCTGGAAACACCATATATTTT | CAIGGQSNSGNTIYF
TRBJ2-7 | TRBV25-1 | TRBD2 | - | TGTGCCAGCAGTGACCGGCTAGCGGGGGACGAGCAGTACTTC | CASSDRLAGDEQYF
TRBJ1-4 | TRBV18 | TRBD1 | once | TGTGCCAGCTCACCGACAGGGGCCGATGAAAAACTGTTTTTT | CASSPTGADEKLFF
TRBJ1-1 | TRBV5-6 | - | - | TGTGCCAGCAGCTCCGGGACACTGAACACTGAAGCTTTCTTT | CASSSGTLNTEAFF
TRBJ1-2 | TRBV2 | TRBD1 | - | TGTGCCAGCAGGACAGGGTTGGGGGCTAACTATGGCTACACCTTC | CASRTGLGANYGYTF
TRBJ2-7 | TRBV2 | - | - | TGTGCCAGCAGTCTCGACAGCCAGATCTACGAGCAGTACTTC | CASSLDSQIYEQYF
TRBJ1-5 | TRBV19 | - | - | TGTGCCAGTAGTATAGGCCAGATTTATAGCAATCAGCCCCAGCATTTT | CASSIGQIYSNQPQHF
TRBJ2-7 | TRBV5-1 | TRBD2 | - | TGCGCCAGCAGCTTGGTGACTAGCGGGGACTACGAGCAGTACTTC | CASSLVTSGDYEQYF
TRBJ1-5 | TRBV6-5 | TRBD1 | - | TGTGCCAGCCAATGGGACAGGGTGGTAAATCAGCCCCAGCATTTT | CASQWDRVVNQPQHF
TRBJ1-5 | TRBV6-1 | TRBD1 | - | TGTGCCAGCAGCGAAAATCCAGGGGGCGGCAATCAGCCCCAGCATTTT | CASSENPGGGNQPQHF
TRBJ1-5 | TRBV9 | TRBD1 | - | TGTGCCAGCAGCGTCGGGACAGGTCAGGGTCAGCCCCAGCATTTT | CASSVGTGQGQPQHF
TRBJ2-2 | TRBV2 | - | - | TGTGCCAGCAGTGAATTGGGACAAAAGAACACCGGGGAGCTGTTTTTT | CASSELGQKNTGELFF
TRBJ1-1 | TRBV7-9 | TRBD1 | - | TGTGCCAGCAGTCCTCAAAAGGGACAGGTGAACACTGAAGCTTTCTTT | CASSPQKGQVNTEAFF
TRBJ2-3 | TRBV10-3 | - | few | TGTGCCATCACTGAGTACGGATTCACGGGGGCAGATACGCAGTATTTT | CAITEYGFTGADTQYF
TRBJ1-1 | TRBV5-1 | - | - | TGCGCCAGCAGCTTGGGAACCAGGATCACTGAAGCTTTCTTT | CASSLGTRITEAFF
TRBJ1-5 | TRBV19 | - | - | TGTGCCAGTAGTAGCTCCACGGGCAGGGGCAATCAGCCCCAGCATTTT | CASSSSTGRGNQPQHF